This T cell receptor beta chain was documented in a study of T cell responses to AZD1222 COVID-19 vaccine. The CDR3 has 15 amino acids. The ends were cut back, 5 bases at V and 2 bases at J, with 15 bases in the middle. Germline CDR1 and CDR2: PRHDT and FYEKMQ (reference sequence). Assay: immunoSEQ multiplex PCR; the TCRdb copy retains only in-frame clones and omits some. The table shows 250,000 to 300,000 clones, with approximately 94% occurring only once. The clonotype comes from an adult who received the AZD1222 COVID-19 vaccine. This chain links TRBV13 with TRBJ1-2; TRBD1 is a possible D gene (5 bases). The material was peripheral blood, obtained 28 days after the second AZD1222 dose. The CDR3: CASSRRDSRNYGYTF. The CDR3 DNA reads as TGTGCCAGCAGCCGCCGGGACTCTAGGAACTATGGCTACACCTTC.